These 9 T cell receptor beta chains were sequenced from one sample in a study of low-dose radiotherapy and immunotherapy resistance in tumors. The time point denotes: before trial treatment. TRAV- and TRBV-specific primers primed first-strand cDNA, covering alpha and beta chains. A constant-region primer paired with the V-primer adapter amplified TCRs over roughly 18 PCR cycles. TCRdb passed the reads through MiXCR, listing each CDR3 protein once. The table shows under 95,000 distinct CDR3 sequences, with 15% to 20% occurring only once. The sample here was PBMCs, taken before treatment. The source is a male donor with prostate cancer.

In its sample, this clonotype was seen many times. This chain connects TRBV11-2 to TRBJ2-7; perhaps TRBD2 as D (5 bases). Germline V gene sequence: CDR1 SGHAT, CDR2 FQNNGV. V lost 1 base, J lost 3 bases, and 10 bases lay in between. The CDR3 is made up of 14 amino acids. The CDR3 is CASSLVQRNYEQYF. The CDR3 coding sequence is TGTGCCAGCAGCTTAGTCCAGCGGAACTACGAGCAGTACTTC.

This clonotype was observed at least ten times. The J gene is TRBJ1-6, the V gene TRBV7-2; 7 bases agree with TRBD1. This CDR3 region has 16 residues. V was pared by 5 bases and J by 9 bases, with 13 bases of the junction left unmatched. Looked up from germline, CDR1 is SGHTA and CDR2 is FQGNSA. The CDR3 bases are TGTGCCAGCAGCCCCATCCCGGGACAGAAAGTTTCACCCCTCCACTTT. This translates into CASSPIPGQKVSPLHF.

This clonotype was seen repeatedly, ten times or more. This sequence joins TRBV29-1 and TRBJ1-6, with 7 bases matching TRBD1. Germline V gene lookup returns CDR1 SQVTM and CDR2 ANQGSEA. Trimming removed 7 bases from V and 6 bases from J; junction bases left unmatched: 6. The CDR3 sequence is 13 residues long. DNA of the CDR3: TGCAGCGCCCAAGGACAGGTTAATTCACCCCTCCACTTT. Amino acid sequence: CSAQGQVNSPLHF.

This clonotype was seen many times. V gene TRBV5-4 combines with J gene TRBJ2-2; 9 bases map to TRBD2. The ends lost 0 bases at V and 6 bases at J; junction bases unmatched: 3. This CDR3 region has 15 residues. Germline V gives CDR1 SGHNT, CDR2 YYREEE (reference sequence). This chain's CDR3 is CASSLGRGGPGELFF. CDR3 DNA: TGTGCCAGCAGCTTGGGGCGGGGGGGCCCCGGGGAGCTGTTTTTT.

The table lists this clonotype with many counts. This chain links TRBV13 with TRBJ1-2; TRBD1 aligns across 10 bases. CDR1 is PRHDT and CDR2 is FYEKMQ in the germline V gene (reference sequence). V dropped 1 base and J dropped 10; count of bases not matched to a gene: 9. The CDR3 contains 15 residues. For the CDR3, the DNA is TGTGCCAGCAGCTTAGATCCGGGACAGGGGACTGACTACACCTTC. Translation gives CASSLDPGQGTDYTF.

This clonotype appeared many times. The chain carries TRBV27 and TRBJ2-1; D may be TRBD1 or TRBD2 (6 bases each). V was trimmed by 5 bases and J by 6 bases, leaving 14 bases between them. CDR3 size: 14 residues. Germline CDR1 and CDR2: MNHEY and SMNVEV (reference sequence). CDR3 nucleotide sequence: TGTGCCAGCAGTCGGAGGGGGGCGATCAATGAGCAGTTCTTC. It codes for CASSRRGAINEQFF.

This clonotype occurred many times. The genes are TRBV9 and TRBJ2-2; unclear D gene. V lost 4 bases and J lost 6, with 10 bases in between. The germline V gene encodes CDR1 SGDLS and CDR2 YYNGEE. This CDR3 spans 13 amino acids. This chain's CDR3 is CASSRELAGELFF. The CDR3, as DNA: TGTGCCAGCAGCCGTGAGTTGGCCGGGGAGCTGTTTTTT.

This clonotype was seen repeatedly, ten times or more. This chain joins TRBV18 and TRBJ2-7; a weak D match, TRBD1 (6 bases). V lost 0 bases and J lost 6, with 6 bases in between. Germline V lookup: CDR1 KGHSH, CDR2 LQKENI. The CDR3 sequence is 12 residues long. The CDR3 sequence is CASSPPGGEQYF. DNA of the CDR3: TGTGCCAGCTCACCACCAGGGGGCGAGCAGTACTTC.

A few counts support this clonotype. The rearrangement uses TRBV27 and TRBJ2-3; no clear D. Looked up from germline, CDR1 is MNHEY and CDR2 is SMNVEV (reference sequence). V lost 7 bases to trimming and J lost 3 bases, with 11 bases between them. The CDR3 has 13 amino acids. The DNA of the CDR3 is TGTGCCAGCATAGCCCCCGGGACAGATACGCAGTATTTT. Translated, it gives CASIAPGTDTQYF.